This T cell receptor beta chain was captured by sequencing in a study of CD8 T cells in ankylosing spondylitis. This clonotype has ten or more counts. As yet, its antigen is unknown. General study points: Those disease-linked clones were CD8+; they were also relatively rare in peripheral blood. Clones tied to disease were said to be significantly enriched in matched ankylosing spondylitis synovial fluid. There were earlier reports of some motif variants in reactive arthritis synovial fluid and blood.

Quantitative 5'-RACE with molecular barcodes generated TCR beta libraries. TCRdb reprocessed the 5' RACE reads with MiXCR, giving one entry per CDR3 protein. The repertoire holds roughly 250,000 distinct CDR3 sequences, with less than 10% as singletons. The V and J ends lost 2 bases and 1 base respectively, with 9 bases between them. Germline V gene data show CDR1 as DFQATT and CDR2 as SNEGSKA (reference sequence). The length of the CDR3 is 14 residues. Sequencing was performed on blood, either unsorted or a sorted T cell fraction (not recorded which). The chain uses TRBV20-1 and TRBJ1-5; D is uncertain. This clonotype originated in a male donor with ankylosing spondylitis or in good health (not recorded which). CDR3 loop: CSARSRLSNQPQHF. DNA of the CDR3: TGCAGTGCTAGATCCCGGCTAAGCAATCAGCCCCAGCATTTT.